The sample holds a few counts of the clone carrying this T cell receptor beta chain. Germline lookup yields CDR1 SGHVS and CDR2 FNYEAQ. Trimming removed 3 bases at V and 8 bases at J, with 15 bases between. This CDR3 has 14 amino acids. These data are taken from a study of T-cell memory formation after mild COVID-19. Via MiXCR, TCRdb re-called the 5' RACE reads, giving one row per CDR3 protein. The profile covers about 400,000 distinct CDR3 sequences, with 13% to 15% appearing a single time and under 25% taken by the ten largest. V is TRBV7-6 and J is TRBJ2-3, with D perhaps TRBD2 (6 bases). The sequencing input was PBMCs or a T cell subset sorted from them (not recorded which). This receptor was taken from a man aged 18 to 30 who had mild COVID-19 (a few samples of this study predate the infection). Cell type and time point are not known. This chain's CDR3 is CASSLTGVTGTQYF. DNA of the CDR3: TGTGCCAGCAGCTTGACGGGGGTCACGGGTACGCAGTATTTT.